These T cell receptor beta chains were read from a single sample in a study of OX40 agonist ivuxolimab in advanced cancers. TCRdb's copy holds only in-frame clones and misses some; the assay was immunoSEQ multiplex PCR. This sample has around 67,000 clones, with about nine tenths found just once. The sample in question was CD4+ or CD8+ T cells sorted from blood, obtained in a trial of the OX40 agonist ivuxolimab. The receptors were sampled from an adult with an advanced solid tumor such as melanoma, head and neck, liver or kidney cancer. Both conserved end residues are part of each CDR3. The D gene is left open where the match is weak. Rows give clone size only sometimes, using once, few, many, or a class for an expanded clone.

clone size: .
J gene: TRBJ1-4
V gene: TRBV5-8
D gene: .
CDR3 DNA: TGTGCCAGCAGCAGGAGCACAACTAATGAAAAACTGTTTTTT
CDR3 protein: CASSRSTTNEKLFF

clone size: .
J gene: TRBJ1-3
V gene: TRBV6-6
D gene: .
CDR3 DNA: TGTGCCAGCAGTCCTAGGGAGGGAAACACCATATATTTT
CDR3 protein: CASSPREGNTIYF

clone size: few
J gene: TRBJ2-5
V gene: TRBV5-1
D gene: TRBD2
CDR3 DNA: TGCGCCAGCTCGGGCGGGAGGTCTTCTCCGGAGACCCAGTACTTC
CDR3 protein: CASSGGRSSPETQYF

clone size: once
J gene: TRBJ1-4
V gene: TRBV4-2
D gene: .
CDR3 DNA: TGTGCCAGCAGCCAATGGGCGGGGGCAACTAATGAAAAACTGTTTTTT
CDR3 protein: CASSQWAGATNEKLFF

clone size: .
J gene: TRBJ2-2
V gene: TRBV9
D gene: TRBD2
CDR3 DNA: TGTGCCAGCAGCGTATTGGCTAGCGGCAACACCGGGGAGCTGTTTTTT
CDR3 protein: CASSVLASGNTGELFF

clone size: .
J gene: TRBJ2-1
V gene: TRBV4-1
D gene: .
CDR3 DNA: TGCGCCAGCAGCCAAGACGCCGCGGGACAGACCTACAATGAGCAGTTCTTC
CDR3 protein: CASSQDAAGQTYNEQFF

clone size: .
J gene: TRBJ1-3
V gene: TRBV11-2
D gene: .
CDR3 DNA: TGTGCCAGCAGCCTCTATGGGGAATCTGGAAACACCATATATTTT
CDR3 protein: CASSLYGESGNTIYF

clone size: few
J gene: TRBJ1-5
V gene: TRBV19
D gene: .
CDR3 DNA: TGTGCCAGTAGTGTTGACTGGGGCGATCAGCCCCAGCATTTT
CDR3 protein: CASSVDWGDQPQHF

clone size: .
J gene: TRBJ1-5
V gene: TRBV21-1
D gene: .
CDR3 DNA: TGTGCCAGCAGCAAAGAACCTCTCCCGGGTTTACCTCAGCCCCAGCATTTT
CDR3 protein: CASSKEPLPGLPQPQHF

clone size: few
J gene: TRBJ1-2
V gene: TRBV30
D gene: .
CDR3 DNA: TGTGCCTGGAGTGTTAAGGGGCAGAGCTATGGCTACACCTTC
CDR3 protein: CAWSVKGQSYGYTF

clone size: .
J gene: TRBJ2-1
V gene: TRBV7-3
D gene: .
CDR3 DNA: TGTGCCAGCAGCTTTCAGGACGCAATTTACAATGAGCAGTTCTTC
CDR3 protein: CASSFQDAIYNEQFF

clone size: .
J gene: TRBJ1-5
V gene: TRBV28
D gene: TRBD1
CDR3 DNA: TGTGCCAGCAGTTCGAATTTGGGACAGGGGGCTAATCAGCCCCAGCATTTT
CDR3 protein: CASSSNLGQGANQPQHF

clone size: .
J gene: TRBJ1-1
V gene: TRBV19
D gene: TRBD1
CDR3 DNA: TGTGCCAGTGGGTTCCGGGCAGGGGGGGGCACTGAAGCTTTCTTT
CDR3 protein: CASGFRAGGGTEAFF